This is a list of T cell receptor beta chains from one sample in a study of long-term antiretroviral therapy in people with HIV. Profiled with immunoSEQ multiplex PCR; TCRdb holds only in-frame clones, not every one. The sample includes approximately 27,000 clones, over 85% of them seen just once. Sequencing was performed on unsorted PBMCs, taken 1.8 years after starting antiretroviral therapy. All receptors derive from a woman aged 18-29 years with HIV. CDR3s include the opening cysteine and the closing phenylalanine or tryptophan. A D gene is named only where the DNA matches it firmly. The size entry is marked missing in some rows and otherwise reads once, few, many or a size class.

TRBJ2-7,TRBV25-1,-,TRBD2,CASSEREWSYEQYF,TGTGCCAGCAGTGAGCGGGAGTGGTCCTACGAGCAGTACTTC
TRBJ1-4,TRBV6-1,-,-,CASTRNEKLFF,TGTGCCAGCACACGTAATGAAAAACTGTTTTTT
TRBJ1-1,TRBV20-1,few,-,CSVGVNTEAFF,TGCAGTGTAGGCGTGAACACTGAAGCTTTCTTT
TRBJ2-4,TRBV27,-,TRBD1,CASSLSYRGIQYF,TGTGCCAGCAGTTTATCGTACAGGGGGATTCAGTACTTC
TRBJ1-2,TRBV7-2,-,-,CASSPRVAGGYGYTF,TGTGCCAGCAGTCCTAGGGTTGCGGGGGGTTATGGCTACACCTTC
TRBJ2-1,TRBV11-2,-,-,CASSPDFYNEQFF,TGTGCCAGCAGCCCGGACTTTTACAATGAGCAGTTCTTC
TRBJ2-5,TRBV5-1,-,-,CASGLGSTSLEETQYF,TGCGCCAGCGGCTTAGGGAGCACGTCTCTTGAGGAGACCCAGTACTTC
TRBJ2-7,TRBV7-3,-,-,CASSPGYTYEQYF,TGTGCCAGCAGCCCGGGTTACACCTACGAGCAGTACTTC
TRBJ1-3,TRBV9,-,-,CASSGGGNTIYF,TGTGCCAGCAGCGGGGGGGGGAACACCATATATTTT
TRBJ2-1,TRBV7-2,-,TRBD1,CASSMISGTGGPYNEQFF,TGTGCCAGCAGCATGATTTCCGGGACAGGGGGACCCTACAATGAGCAGTTCTTC
TRBJ1-5,TRBV7-8,-,-,CASSPGLVGNQPQHF,TGTGCCAGCAGCCCCGGGCTAGTGGGCAATCAGCCCCAGCATTTT
TRBJ2-7,TRBV4-1,-,TRBD2,CASSQESQSGRLYEQYF,TGCGCCAGCAGCCAAGAATCGCAAAGCGGGAGGTTGTACGAGCAGTACTTC
TRBJ2-3,TRBV11-2,-,TRBD2,CASSFIMTSGPRDTQYF,TGTGCCAGCAGCTTTATAATGACTAGCGGGCCCCGGGATACGCAGTATTTT
TRBJ1-2,TRBV5-1,-,-,CASSFWGAGGYTF,TGCGCCAGCAGCTTTTGGGGGGCCGGAGGCTACACCTTC
TRBJ2-3,TRBV27,-,-,CASTSSLGATRLSQYF,TGTGCCAGCACCTCTAGTCTAGGGGCCACCAGGCTATCGCAGTATTTT
TRBJ2-1,TRBV12-5,-,-,CASGWGPRREQFF,TGTGCTAGTGGTTGGGGTCCACGGAGGGAGCAGTTCTTC
TRBJ2-1,TRBV4-1,-,-,CASSHSSVREQFF,TGCGCCAGCAGCCATTCTTCCGTGAGAGAGCAGTTCTTC
TRBJ1-1,TRBV7-9,-,TRBD1,CASSLPGQGNTEAFF,TGTGCCAGCAGCCTCCCGGGACAGGGGAACACTGAAGCTTTCTTT
TRBJ2-7,TRBV4-3,few,TRBD1,CASSQGGQGVEQYF,TGCGCCAGCAGCCAGGGGGGACAGGGGGTCGAGCAGTACTTC
TRBJ2-5,TRBV10-1,-,-,CASSGYQETQYF,TGCGCCAGCAGTGGATACCAAGAGACCCAGTACTTC
TRBJ2-7,TRBV9,-,TRBD2,CASSVDSGAYEQYF,TGTGCCAGCAGCGTAGACAGCGGGGCCTACGAGCAGTACTTC
TRBJ2-1,TRBV6-6,-,TRBD2,CATMGRNSGSAEQFF,TGTGCCACCATGGGGAGGAACAGCGGGAGTGCTGAGCAGTTCTTC
TRBJ2-2,TRBV7-3,-,-,CASSLPGRNTGELFF,TGTGCCAGCAGCTTACCCGGGAGGAACACCGGGGAGCTGTTTTTT
TRBJ1-4,TRBV15,once,-,CATSRAVDRWEEKLFF,TGTGCCACCAGCAGAGCTGTGGACCGCTGGGAGGAAAAACTGTTTTTT
TRBJ2-6,TRBV19,-,-,CASRPPGTGGANVLTF,TGTGCCAGTAGGCCGCCGGGTACTGGTGGGGCCAACGTCCTGACTTTC
TRBJ2-3,TRBV5-1,-,TRBD2,CASSANLAGVGTDTQYF,TGCGCCAGCAGCGCAAACCTAGCGGGAGTGGGCACAGATACGCAGTATTTT
TRBJ1-3,TRBV10-3,-,-,CAISPLDGSGNTIYF,TGTGCCATCAGCCCCCTGGACGGTTCGGGAAACACCATATATTTT
TRBJ2-7,TRBV6-1,-,TRBD1,CASSEAETGGYEQYF,TGTGCCAGCAGTGAAGCCGAGACAGGGGGCTACGAGCAGTACTTC
TRBJ2-2,TRBV7-3,once,TRBD2,CASSLNRLAGAFTGELFF,TGTGCCAGCAGCTTAAACCGACTAGCGGGGGCATTCACCGGGGAGCTGTTTTTT
TRBJ1-5,TRBV7-2,-,TRBD1,CASSLMDRDHQPQHF,TGTGCCAGCAGCTTAATGGACAGGGACCATCAGCCCCAGCATTTT
TRBJ2-1,TRBV7-9,-,-,CASTAVDSNEQFF,TGTGCCAGCACCGCCGTCGACAGTAATGAGCAGTTCTTC
TRBJ2-5,TRBV6-1,-,TRBD1,CASSEAKDREVRETQYF,TGTGCCAGCAGTGAAGCAAAGGACAGGGAGGTAAGGGAGACCCAGTACTTC